These 27 T cell receptor beta chains share one sample of origin, sequenced in a study of T cell responses to AZD1222 COVID-19 vaccine. The protocol was immunoSEQ multiplex PCR, while the TCRdb copy is restricted to in-frame clones and leaves out a portion. There are 100,000 or so clones in the sample; more than 90% occur only once, and 2.2% lies in the top ten. The source was peripheral blood, collected on day 0 of AZD1222 vaccination. The receptors were gathered from an adult in good health.

CDR3 residues: CASSLLQGADEQYF. As DNA, the CDR3 is TGTGCCAGCAGCTTATTACAGGGGGCGGACGAGCAGTACTTC. The chain joins TRBV11-2 to TRBJ2-7, with TRBD1 matching 9 bases. Germline V gives CDR1 SGHAT, CDR2 FQNNGV. V was pared by 2 bases and J by 5 bases, with 4 bases of the junction left unmatched. There are 14 residues in the CDR3.

The chain uses TRBV9 and TRBJ2-7; weak D call: TRBD2 (6 bases). V shed 1 base and J shed 5 bases, with 13 bases lying between them. Germline values: CDR1 SGDLS, CDR2 YYNGEE. The CDR3 is made up of 14 amino acids. CDR3 in DNA: TGTGCCAGCAGCGTATCAGGAGGGCCTAACGAGCAGTACTTC. This sequence encodes CASSVSGGPNEQYF.

In this sample, this clone turned up once. V usage is TRBV7-9 and J usage is TRBJ2-3; 12 nucleotides agree with TRBD1. Unmatched junction bases numbered 3, after V lost 0 bases and J lost 5 bases. Germline V gives CDR1 SEHNR, CDR2 FQNEAQ (reference sequence). The CDR3 consists of 16 residues. The CDR3, as DNA: TGTGCCAGCAGCTTAGCCGGGACAGGGGGCAGAGATACGCAGTATTTT. Protein product: CASSLAGTGGRDTQYF.

The gene calls are TRBV2 and TRBJ1-5; tentative D call: TRBD1 (6 bases). CDR3 size: 15 residues. V was shortened by 1 base and J by 4 bases, with 11 bases between the two germline ends. Germline V gives CDR1 SNHLY, CDR2 FYNNEI. CDR3 residues: CASSEEGTSNQPQHF. The CDR3 DNA reads TGTGCCAGCAGTGAAGAGGGGACAAGTAATCAGCCCCAGCATTTT.

The V gene is TRBV5-1, the J gene TRBJ2-1, with TRBD1 matching over 7 bases. The germline V gene has CDR1 SGHRS and CDR2 YFSETQ. The CDR3 has 15 residues. Trimming cost V 2 bases and J 5 bases; bases outside gene matches: 7. In DNA, the CDR3 is TGCGCCAGCAGCTTAATACCCGGGACAGACAATGAGCAGTTCTTC. Amino acids: CASSLIPGTDNEQFF.

V usage is TRBV6-2 or TRBV6-3 and J usage is TRBJ1-1; 11 nucleotides line up with TRBD1. This CDR3 spans 17 amino acids. The germline V gene has CDR1 MNHEY and CDR2 SVGEGT. V was pared by 4 bases and J by 0 bases, with 7 bases of the junction left unmatched. The CDR3 DNA reads as TGTGCCAGCAGTTTCCGGGACAGGGGGACGCTGAACACTGAAGCTTTCTTT. The encoded protein is CASSFRDRGTLNTEAFF.

This chain connects TRBV7-6 to TRBJ2-1, with a weak D call TRBD2 (6 bases). Germline V gene data show CDR1 as SGHVS and CDR2 as FNYEAQ. CDR3 length: 16 residues. V lost 2 bases and J 2 bases, leaving 13 bases between the germline ends. The CDR3 region is CASSLLRGDAYNEQFF. As DNA, the CDR3 is TGTGCCAGCAGCTTATTGCGCGGGGATGCCTACAATGAGCAGTTCTTC.

This clone appeared a few times. The rearrangement joins TRBV3-1 (or the pseudogene TRBV3-2) to TRBJ1-3; no firm D call. CDR1 and CDR2 (germline): LGHDT, YNNKEL (reference sequence). Deletions cut 3 bases from V and 4 bases from J, with 13 bases between. This CDR3 spans 15 amino acids. The CDR3 sequence is CASSQPRERGNTIYF. In DNA, the CDR3 is TGTGCCAGCAGCCAGCCAAGGGAACGAGGAAACACCATATATTTT.

The genes are TRBV7-9 and TRBJ1-6; D unresolved. This CDR3 is built from 14 residues. CDR1 is SEHNR and CDR2 is FQNEAQ in the germline V gene (reference sequence). Between the trimmed V and J ends, which lost 3 bases and 8 bases, there was a span of 11 bases. This CDR3 is CASSLDGSDSPLHF. CDR3 DNA: TGTGCCAGCAGCTTGGACGGGAGCGATTCACCCCTCCACTTT.

The CDR3 sequence is CASSDTGTNYEQYF. CDR3 coding DNA: TGTGCCAGCAGTGACACCGGGACAAACTACGAGCAGTACTTC. The gene calls are TRBV6-1 and TRBJ2-7, with D maybe TRBD1 (6 bases). The CDR3 sequence is 14 residues long. Trimming removed 3 bases at V and 3 bases at J, with 12 bases between. The V gene's germline CDR1 is MNHNS and CDR2 SASEGT.

The rearrangement links TRBV12-3 or TRBV12-4 to TRBJ1-2; TRBD1 agrees at 8 bases. The V and J ends lost 6 bases and 8 bases, in that order; junction bases with no gene match: 8. The CDR3 has 13 residues. The DNA of the CDR3 is TGTGCCAGCAGAGACGACAGGGGAGGCGGCTACACCTTC. It codes for CASRDDRGGGYTF.

J is TRBJ2-5 and V is TRBV9; tentative D call: TRBD1 (6 bases). Germline CDR1 SGDLS, CDR2 YYNGEE. V was cut by 2 bases and J by 5 bases, with 16 bases left in between. The CDR3 loop spans 15 amino acids. CDR3 coding DNA: TGTGCCAGCAGCGTGCAGGGGTCCTCTGGGGAGACCCAGTACTTC. This gives the protein CASSVQGSSGETQYF.

The rearrangement joins TRBV7-9 to TRBJ1-1, with D perhaps TRBD1 (6 bases). The CDR3 loop spans 13 amino acids. Germline V gene lookup returns CDR1 SEHNR and CDR2 FQNEAQ (reference sequence). The V gene lost 1 base and the J gene lost 11 bases, with 14 bases spanning the gap. CDR3 protein: CASSLGGTPGAFF. The CDR3 nucleotides read TGTGCCAGCAGCTTAGGGGGGACACCTGGGGCTTTCTTT. The complete variable domain, with remaining parts taken from reference TRBV7-9 and TRBJ1-1, reads DTGVSQNPRHKITKRGQNVTFRCDPISEHNRLYWYRQTLGQGPEFLTYFQNEAQLEKSRLLSDRFSAERPKGSFSTLEIQRTEQGDSAMYLCASSLGGTPGAFFGQGTRLTVV.

This clone has a single count. V is TRBV6-5 and J is TRBJ2-1; 12 bases map to TRBD2. V lost 7 bases, J lost 3 bases, and 4 bases stayed unmatched. Germline CDR1 reads MNHEY; CDR2 reads SVGAGI. The CDR3 extends over 15 amino acids. CDR3: CASTKGLAGYNEQFF. The CDR3 nucleotides read TGTGCCAGCACTAAGGGACTAGCGGGCTACAATGAGCAGTTCTTC.

This clone was observed a single time. The rearrangement joins TRBV28 to TRBJ1-2; 10 nucleotides line up with TRBD1. In germline, CDR1 is MDHEN, CDR2 SYDVKM. CDR3 length: 14 amino acids. J lost 5 bases, V lost 6 bases, and 6 bases had no gene match. The CDR3 nucleotides are TGTGCCAGCAGCTGGGGACAGGGGAATTATGGCTACACCTTC. Protein sequence: CASSWGQGNYGYTF.

The V and J genes are TRBV14 and TRBJ1-2; D unclear. Trimming removed 2 bases at V and 2 bases at J, with 6 bases between. The CDR3 runs 13 residues. The V gene's germline CDR1 is SGHDN and CDR2 FVKESK. The CDR3 DNA is TGTGCCAGCAGCCAAAGCAGAAACTATGGCTACACCTTC. It translates to CASSQSRNYGYTF. Using reference TRBV14 and TRBJ1-2 for the parts outside the CDR3, the full variable domain is EAGVTQFPSHSVIEKGQTVTLRCDPISGHDNLYWYRRVMGKEIKFLLHFVKESKQDESGMPNNRFLAERTGGTYSTLKVQPAELEDSGVYFCASSQSRNYGYTFGSGTRLTVV.

This clone was observed a single time. The V call is TRBV11-3, the J call TRBJ1-3; tentatively, D is TRBD1 (5 bases). Germline-derived CDR1 and CDR2 are SGHNT and YENEEA. Between the trimmed V and J ends, which lost 5 bases and 0 bases, there was a span of 14 bases. CDR3 length equals 16 residues. CDR3 protein: CASSGHGPISGNTIYF. For the CDR3, the DNA is TGTGCCAGCAGCGGACACGGACCGATCTCTGGAAACACCATATATTTT.

V usage is TRBV11-3 and J usage is TRBJ1-6; possibly TRBD1 for D (6 bases). Germline CDR1 is SGHNT and CDR2 is YENEEA. Between the trimmed V and J ends, which lost 1 base and 15 bases, there was a span of 22 bases. This CDR3 comprises 16 residues. CDR3 in DNA: TGTGCCAGCAGCTTAGCCTTCGGGGGGCAGCCCTATCTCCTCCACTTT. This translates into CASSLAFGGQPYLLHF.

The rearrangement joins TRBV19 to TRBJ1-5; 8 nucleotides line up with TRBD1. CDR3 length: 14 residues. The V gene's germline CDR1 is LNHDA and CDR2 SQIVND (reference sequence). Germline trimming cut 6 bases from V and 7 bases from J; bases unmatched to any gene: 8. The CDR3 nucleotides read TGTGCCAGTAGGATATACAGGGGGGACCAGCCCCAGCATTTT. Protein product: CASRIYRGDQPQHF.

V gene TRBV9 combines with J gene TRBJ2-1, with D maybe TRBD2 (5 bases). V was trimmed by 2 bases and J by 6 bases, leaving 15 bases between them. Per germline, CDR1 SGDLS and CDR2 YYNGEE. The CDR3 spans 15 residues. The DNA of the CDR3 is TGTGCCAGCAGCGTGAATTTGGGAGTCACCAATGAGCAGTTCTTC. It codes for CASSVNLGVTNEQFF.

This clone was counted a single time. The V and J genes are TRBV5-4 and TRBJ1-5; D ambiguous. From germline, CDR1 is SGHNT and CDR2 YYREEE (reference sequence). V shed 0 bases and J shed 0 bases, with 1 base lying between them. This CDR3 has 13 amino acids. The CDR3 coding sequence is TGTGCCAGCAGCTTGGGTAGCAATCAGCCCCAGCATTTT. This translates into CASSLGSNQPQHF.

The rearrangement uses TRBV19 and TRBJ1-1; the D gene is possibly TRBD1 (6 bases). CDR3 length: 14 amino acids. V was cut by 8 bases and J by 1 base, with 14 bases left in between. Germline lookup yields CDR1 LNHDA and CDR2 SQIVND (reference sequence). For the CDR3, the DNA is TGTGCCAGTGCCTTCGGACAGCCGAACACTGAAGCTTTCTTT. Translation: CASAFGQPNTEAFF.

The chain is built from TRBV7-3 and TRBJ1-2; D not certain. Germline values: CDR1 SGHTA, CDR2 FQGTGA. The CDR3 spans 13 residues. V lost 5 bases and J lost 6, with 13 bases in between. CDR3 DNA sequence: TGTGCCAGCAGCGGCAACGGGGTGAATGGCTACACCTTC. It specifies CASSGNGVNGYTF.

This sequence joins TRBV6-5 and TRBJ1-2; D gene ambiguous. V lost 6 bases, J lost 5 bases, and 13 bases lay in between. The CDR3 totals 13 residues. Looked up from germline, CDR1 is MNHEY and CDR2 is SVGAGI. CDR3 sequence: CASSAGWRYGYTF. In DNA, the CDR3 is TGTGCCAGCAGCGCCGGATGGAGATATGGCTACACCTTC.

The chain joins TRBV28 to TRBJ2-5; 11 bases are a match to TRBD2. There are 17 residues in the CDR3. V gave up 5 bases and J gave up 6 bases; unmatched junction bases: 14. Germline CDR1 reads MDHEN; CDR2 reads SYDVKM. The CDR3 spells CASSPDRLAGKQKTQYF. The CDR3 DNA reads TGTGCCAGCAGTCCAGACCGACTAGCGGGGAAACAAAAGACCCAGTACTTC.

The chain couples TRBV6-5 to TRBJ1-5; 7 nucleotides match TRBD1. V was clipped by 8 bases and J by 7 bases; unmatched bases: 14. Germline CDR1 and CDR2: MNHEY and SVGAGI. CDR3 length: 15 residues. In DNA, the CDR3 is TGTGCCAGCTGGGGGGGAGGGGGCATGGGGCAGCCCCAGCATTTT. Residues: CASWGGGGMGQPQHF.

This rearrangement joins TRBV19 to TRBJ1-1, with D uncertain. The germline gives CDR1 LNHDA, CDR2 SQIVND (reference sequence). The CDR3 extends over 13 amino acids. Trimming took 8 bases from V and 0 from J, leaving 10 bases between them. The CDR3 coding sequence is TGTGCCAGTCTCGGACGGTTGAACACTGAAGCTTTCTTT. As protein: CASLGRLNTEAFF.